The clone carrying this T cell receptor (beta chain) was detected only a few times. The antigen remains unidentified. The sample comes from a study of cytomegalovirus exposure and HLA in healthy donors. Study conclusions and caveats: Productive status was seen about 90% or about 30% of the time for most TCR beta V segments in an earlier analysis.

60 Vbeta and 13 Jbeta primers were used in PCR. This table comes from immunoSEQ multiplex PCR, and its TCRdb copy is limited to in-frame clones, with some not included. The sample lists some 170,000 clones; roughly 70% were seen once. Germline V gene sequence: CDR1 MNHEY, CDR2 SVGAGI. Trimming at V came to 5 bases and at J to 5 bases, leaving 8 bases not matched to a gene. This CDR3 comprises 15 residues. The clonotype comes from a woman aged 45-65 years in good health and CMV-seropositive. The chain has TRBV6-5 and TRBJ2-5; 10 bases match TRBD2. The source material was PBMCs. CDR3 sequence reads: CASSLLAGDLETQYF. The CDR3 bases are TGTGCCAGCAGTCTCCTAGCGGGGGATTTGGAGACCCAGTACTTC.